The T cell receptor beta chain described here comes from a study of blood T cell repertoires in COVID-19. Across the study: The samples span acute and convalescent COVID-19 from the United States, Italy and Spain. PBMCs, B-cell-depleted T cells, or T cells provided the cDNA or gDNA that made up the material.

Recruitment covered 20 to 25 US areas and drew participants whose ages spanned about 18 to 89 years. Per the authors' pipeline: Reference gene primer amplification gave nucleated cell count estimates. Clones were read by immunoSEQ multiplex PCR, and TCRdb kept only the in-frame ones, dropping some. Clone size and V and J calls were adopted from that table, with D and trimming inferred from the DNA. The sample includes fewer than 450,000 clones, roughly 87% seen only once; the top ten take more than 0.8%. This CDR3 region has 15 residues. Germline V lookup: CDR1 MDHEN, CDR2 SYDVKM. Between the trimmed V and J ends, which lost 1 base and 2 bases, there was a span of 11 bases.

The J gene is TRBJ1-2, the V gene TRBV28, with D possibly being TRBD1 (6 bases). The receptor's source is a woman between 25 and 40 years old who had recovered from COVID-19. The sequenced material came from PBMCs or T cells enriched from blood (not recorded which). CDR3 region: CASSLSQGGNYGYTF. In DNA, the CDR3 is TGTGCCAGCAGTTTATCACAGGGCGGGAACTATGGCTACACCTTC.